The rows below give T cell receptor beta chains drawn from one sample of a study of T cell responses to AZD1222 COVID-19 vaccine. Assay used: immunoSEQ multiplex PCR; TCRdb lists only in-frame clones, some missing. The table records about 150,000 clones, about 92% of them present only once. Sequencing was performed on peripheral blood, taken on day 0 of AZD1222 vaccination. The receptor set was obtained from an adult in good health. CDR3s include the opening cysteine and the closing phenylalanine or tryptophan. The D gene is left open where the match is weak. Clone size is stated in some rows and not others, as once, few, many or a class when expanded.

clone size	V gene	J gene	D gene	CDR3 DNA	CDR3 protein
NA	TRBV3-1/TRBV3-2	TRBJ2-2	NA	TGTGCCAGCAGTCCGAGGAACAGGGTGGGTTTCGGGGAGCTGTTTTTT	CASSPRNRVGFGELFF
once	TRBV28	TRBJ2-2	TRBD1	TGTGCCAGCAGTAAAGGGACAGGGGGCGGTGGCACCGGGGAGCTGTTTTTT	CASSKGTGGGGTGELFF
NA	TRBV6-1	TRBJ1-2	NA	TGTGCCAGCAGTGAAAGAGTGGACAGTCCGAACTATGGCTACACCTTC	CASSERVDSPNYGYTF
NA	TRBV30	TRBJ2-7	NA	TGTGCCTGGAGTGTTCACAGGGCCCACGAGCAGTACTTC	CAWSVHRAHEQYF
NA	TRBV6-5	TRBJ1-2	NA	TGTGCCAGCAGTTCCGGAGTCAGAACTGGCTACACCTTC	CASSSGVRTGYTF
NA	TRBV19	TRBJ2-7	NA	TGTGCCAGTAGTATAGGGCGGCGTTTGGCTGGCTACGAGCAGTACTTC	CASSIGRRLAGYEQYF
NA	TRBV18	TRBJ2-1	TRBD2	TGTGCCAGCTCACCTCGGACTAGCTCAGACAATGAGCAGTTCTTC	CASSPRTSSDNEQFF
NA	TRBV19	TRBJ2-3	NA	TGTGCCAGTAGGCCAAACAGGGAAGATACGCAGTATTTT	CASRPNREDTQYF
NA	TRBV25-1	TRBJ1-6	NA	TGTGCCAGCAGTGCGCCGTTTGGCAGCCCCTATAATTCACCCCTCCACTTT	CASSAPFGSPYNSPLHF
NA	TRBV7-6	TRBJ2-2	NA	TGTGCCAGCAGCTTAGAAAGCGGAGCGAACACCGGGGAGCTGTTTTTT	CASSLESGANTGELFF
few	TRBV4-1	TRBJ1-1	NA	TGCGCCAGCAGCCATTTGACAGAAGGAATCACTGAAGCTTTCTTT	CASSHLTEGITEAFF
NA	TRBV9	TRBJ2-3	TRBD2	TGTGCCAGCAGCGTAGACCTAGCGGGAGTGAGTGAGGCGCAGTATTTT	CASSVDLAGVSEAQYF
NA	TRBV7-2	TRBJ1-3	NA	TGTGCCAGCAGCTTAAAGGTTTCTGGAAACACCATATATTTT	CASSLKVSGNTIYF
NA	TRBV2	TRBJ1-4	NA	TGTGCCAGCAACTGGGAGGAATATGAAAAACTGTTTTTT	CASNWEEYEKLFF
NA	TRBV10-3	TRBJ1-5	NA	TGTGCCATCAGTGAGGCCCAGGGGCGCAATCAGCCCCAGCATTTT	CAISEAQGRNQPQHF
NA	TRBV28	TRBJ1-5	TRBD1	TGTGCCAGCAGTTTAATGGCAGGGGGCGGGGATCAGCCCCAGCATTTT	CASSLMAGGGDQPQHF
NA	TRBV27	TRBJ2-7	NA	TGTGCCAGCAGTTGGGGGGGACAGGATTTCTACGAGCAGTACTTC	CASSWGGQDFYEQYF
NA	TRBV5-1	TRBJ2-7	TRBD2	TGCGCCAGCAGCTTGGCACTAGCGAGTTCCTACGAGCAGTACTTC	CASSLALASSYEQYF
NA	TRBV5-1	TRBJ1-2	NA	TGCGCCAGCAGCTCACAGACGAGCCCTAATGGCTACACCTTC	CASSSQTSPNGYTF
NA	TRBV11-3	TRBJ1-1	TRBD1	TGTGCCAGCAGCCGAACAGGGGACGGGAACACTGAAGCTTTCTTT	CASSRTGDGNTEAFF
NA	TRBV5-1	TRBJ2-6	NA	TGCGCCAGCAGCCCGACAGACTCTGGGGCCAACGTCCTGACTTTC	CASSPTDSGANVLTF
NA	TRBV19	TRBJ1-2	NA	TGTGCCAGTACCCCCCCAGGGGACCGGAGGACCTATGGCTACACCTTC	CASTPPGDRRTYGYTF
NA	TRBV6-2/TRBV6-3	TRBJ2-3	NA	TGTGCCAGCAGCCCGACAGGCCCCCGGGCAGATACGCAGTATTTT	CASSPTGPRADTQYF
NA	TRBV25-1	TRBJ1-1	TRBD1	TGTGCCAGCAGTGAATGGGGACAGGGGTCGTCTGAAGCTTTCTTT	CASSEWGQGSSEAFF